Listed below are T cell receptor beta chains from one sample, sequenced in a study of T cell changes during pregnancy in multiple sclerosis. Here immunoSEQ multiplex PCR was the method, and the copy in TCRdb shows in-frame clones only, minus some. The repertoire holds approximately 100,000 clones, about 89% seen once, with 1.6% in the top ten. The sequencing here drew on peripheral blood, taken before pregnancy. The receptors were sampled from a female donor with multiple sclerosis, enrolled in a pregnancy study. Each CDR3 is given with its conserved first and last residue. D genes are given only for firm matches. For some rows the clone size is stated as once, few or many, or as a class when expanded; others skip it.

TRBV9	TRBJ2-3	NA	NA	CASSVVGALTDTQYF	TGTGCCAGCAGCGTAGTGGGGGCCCTCACAGATACGCAGTATTTT
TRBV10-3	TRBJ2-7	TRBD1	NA	CAITGTGKNEQYF	TGTGCCATCACAGGGACAGGGAAGAACGAGCAGTACTTC
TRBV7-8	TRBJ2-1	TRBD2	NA	CASSASGRATFEQFF	TGTGCCAGCAGCGCTAGCGGGAGGGCCACGTTTGAGCAGTTCTTC
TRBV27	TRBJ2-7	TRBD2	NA	CASSLSIKREGSYEQYF	TGTGCCAGCAGTTTATCGATTAAGCGGGAGGGCTCCTACGAGCAGTACTTC
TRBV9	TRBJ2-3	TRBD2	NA	CASSVVAGGPADTQYF	TGTGCCAGCAGCGTAGTAGCGGGAGGGCCCGCAGATACGCAGTATTTT
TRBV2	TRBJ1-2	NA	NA	CASSETSSGYGYTF	TGTGCCAGCAGTGAAACGTCGAGCGGGTATGGCTACACCTTC
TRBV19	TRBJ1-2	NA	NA	CASSIPITANYGYTF	TGTGCCAGTAGTATACCCATTACAGCCAACTATGGCTACACCTTC
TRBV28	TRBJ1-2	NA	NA	CASSLTDYGYTF	TGTGCCAGCAGTTTGACAGATTATGGCTACACCTTC
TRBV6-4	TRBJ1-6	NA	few	CASRREPNSPLHF	TGTGCCAGCAGGCGGGAGCCGAATTCACCCCTCCACTTT
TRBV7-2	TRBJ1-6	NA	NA	CASSPALANSPLHF	TGTGCCAGCAGCCCAGCGCTAGCTAATTCACCCCTCCACTTT
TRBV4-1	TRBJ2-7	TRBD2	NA	CASSPTSGGAYEQYF	TGCGCCAGCAGCCCAACTAGCGGAGGTGCCTACGAGCAGTACTTC
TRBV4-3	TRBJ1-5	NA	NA	CASSQGGLGNQPQHF	TGCGCCAGCAGCCAGGGGGGGTTGGGCAATCAGCCCCAGCATTTT
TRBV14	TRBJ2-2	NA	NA	CASSQVRPGELFF	TGTGCCAGCAGCCAAGTCAGGCCCGGGGAGCTGTTTTTT
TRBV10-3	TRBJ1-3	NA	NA	CAISEPTGGNTIYF	TGTGCCATCAGTGAGCCTACAGGGGGAAACACCATATATTTT
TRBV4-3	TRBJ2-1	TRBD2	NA	CASSQDVERETYNEQFF	TGCGCCAGCAGCCAAGATGTAGAGCGGGAAACTTACAATGAGCAGTTCTTC
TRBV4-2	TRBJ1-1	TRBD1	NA	CASSQRPGGMNTEAFF	TGTGCCAGCAGCCAAAGACCAGGGGGCATGAACACTGAAGCTTTCTTT
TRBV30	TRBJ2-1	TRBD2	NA	CAWSKGLAGVPFF	TGTGCCTGGAGTAAGGGACTAGCGGGAGTACCGTTCTTC
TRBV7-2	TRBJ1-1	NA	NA	CASSRGGTEAFF	TGTGCCAGCAGCCGAGGGGGCACTGAAGCTTTCTTT
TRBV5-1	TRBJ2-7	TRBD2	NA	CASSWGLAGVYEQYF	TGCGCCAGCAGCTGGGGACTAGCGGGAGTCTACGAGCAGTACTTC
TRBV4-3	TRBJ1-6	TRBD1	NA	CASSLKTGLSPLHF	TGCGCCAGCAGCCTAAAGACAGGGCTGTCACCCCTCCACTTT
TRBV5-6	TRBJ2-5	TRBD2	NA	CASSFSGGPEETQYF	TGTGCCAGCAGCTTCTCGGGGGGGCCTGAAGAGACCCAGTACTTC
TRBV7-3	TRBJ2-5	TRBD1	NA	CASRTGVQETQYF	TGTGCCAGCAGGACAGGGGTGCAAGAGACCCAGTACTTC
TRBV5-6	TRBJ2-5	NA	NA	CASSMIKQGKETQYF	TGTGCCAGCAGCATGATTAAACAGGGAAAAGAGACCCAGTACTTC
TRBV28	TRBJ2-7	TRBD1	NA	CASSKPGQGPEQYF	TGTGCCAGCAGCAAACCGGGACAGGGTCCCGAGCAGTACTTC
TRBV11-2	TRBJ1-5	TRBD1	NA	CASSPGGHPTDQPQHF	TGTGCCAGCAGCCCAGGGGGGCACCCCACCGACCAGCCCCAGCATTTT
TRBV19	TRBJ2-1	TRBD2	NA	CASSASGLVSHEQFF	TGTGCCAGTAGCGCCTCGGGACTAGTCTCCCATGAGCAGTTCTTC
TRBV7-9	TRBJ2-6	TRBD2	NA	CASSYRTSRDSGANVLTF	TGTGCCAGCAGCTACCGGACTAGTCGCGACTCTGGGGCCAACGTCCTGACTTTC
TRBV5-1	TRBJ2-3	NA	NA	CASSLAEGTASTDTQYF	TGCGCCAGCAGCTTGGCCGAGGGGACTGCAAGCACAGATACGCAGTATTTT
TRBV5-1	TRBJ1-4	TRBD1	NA	CASSGQGGATNEKLFF	TGCGCCAGCAGCGGACAGGGAGGCGCAACTAATGAAAAACTGTTTTTT
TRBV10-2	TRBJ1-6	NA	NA	CASSETQVNSPLHF	TGCGCCAGCAGTGAGACACAGGTTAATTCACCCCTCCACTTT
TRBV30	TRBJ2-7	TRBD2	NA	CAWSLVAGAHEQYF	TGTGCCTGGAGTTTGGTAGCGGGAGCCCACGAGCAGTACTTC